This record concerns one T cell receptor beta chain sequence. The sample originates from a study of blood T cell repertoires in COVID-19. The J segment lost 3 bases and the V segment lost 5 bases, leaving 9 bases of the junction unmatched. Germline CDR1 is ENHRY and CDR2 is SYGVKD. This CDR3 spans 16 amino acids. Here immunoSEQ multiplex PCR was the method, and the copy in TCRdb shows in-frame clones only, minus some. The table records 200,000 to 250,000 clones, 65% to 90% of them present only once. The receptor's source is a woman aged 70-85 years with COVID-19, enrolled during active disease. This chain connects TRBV10-3 to TRBJ1-5; 8 bases match TRBD1. Sequenced input: peripheral blood. The CDR3 nucleotides read TGTGCCATCAGTAACCGGGACAGGCTGTCCAATCAGCCCCAGCATTTT. It is translated as CAISNRDRLSNQPQHF.